The 24 T cell receptor beta chains listed next were all sequenced from one sample in a study of CD8+CD57+ T cells in acquired aplastic anemia. Using genomic DNA as the template, TCR beta VDJ and CDR3 profiling was carried out. TCRdb reprocessed the reads via MiXCR and lists one record per CDR3 protein. Of 150,000 to 200,000 distinct CDR3 sequences listed, less than 60% are singletons. Those patients picked for sequencing had displayed CD8+CD57+ cell expansion on flow cytometry. The sample comprised sorted CD4+, CD8+, or CD8+CD57+ T cells (not recorded which) from PBMCs. All receptors come from a human donor with aplastic anemia.

In nucleotides, the CDR3 is TGTGCCAGCAGCTCTAGACGGGGCGGGAGGGCCGGTGAGACCCAGTACTTC. Amino acids: CASSSRRGGRAGETQYF. This sequence joins TRBV11-1 and TRBJ2-5; the match to TRBD2 covers 9 bases. V shed 4 bases, J shed 5 bases, and the junction held 14 bases outside the gene matches. Germline V gives CDR1 SGHAT, CDR2 FQDESV (reference sequence). This CDR3 spans 17 amino acids.

This clonotype came up many times. The V and J genes are TRBV2 and TRBJ2-7; 11 bases are a match to TRBD2. The germline V gene encodes CDR1 SNHLY and CDR2 FYNNEI. CDR3 size: 17 residues. Trimming at V came to 4 bases and at J to 4 bases, leaving 12 bases not matched to a gene. CDR3 DNA: TGTGCCAGCAGTGCATTAGGGACTAGCGGAGCTGGGTACGAGCAGTACTTC. This translates into CASSALGTSGAGYEQYF.

This clonotype was observed at least ten times. The J gene is TRBJ2-7, the V gene TRBV6-1, with D uncertain. The V end lost 6 bases, the J end lost 4 bases, and 16 bases lay between the germline ends. In germline, CDR1 is MNHNS, CDR2 SASEGT. The CDR3 has 14 residues. CDR3 region: CASSPAPANYEQYF. The CDR3 DNA reads as TGTGCCAGCAGCCCCGCACCGGCGAATTACGAGCAGTACTTC.

This clonotype was recorded many times. V gene TRBV19 combines with J gene TRBJ1-1, with D perhaps matching TRBD1 (5 bases). The CDR3 is 13 residues long. Trimming cost V 2 bases and J 1 base, with 5 bases left between them. Germline CDR1 reads LNHDA; CDR2 reads SQIVND (reference sequence). The CDR3 DNA is TGTGCCAGTAGTATAACAGGGAACACTGAAGCTTTCTTT. It encodes CASSITGNTEAFF.

This clonotype was seen ten or more times. The J gene is TRBJ1-1, the V gene TRBV6-1; TRBD1 might be the D (5 bases). CDR1 is MNHNS and CDR2 is SASEGT in the germline V gene. The CDR3 extends over 14 amino acids. V lost 10 bases and J 3 bases, leaving 18 bases between the germline ends. The CDR3 protein is CATQRQGSYTEAFF. CDR3 nucleotide sequence: TGTGCCACCCAACGGCAGGGCTCTTACACTGAAGCTTTCTTT.

The chain has TRBV10-3 and TRBJ2-1; 7 positions agree with TRBD2. CDR1 ENHRY and CDR2 SYGVKD come from the germline V gene. This CDR3 spans 13 amino acids. J gave up 8 bases and V 3 bases, and 4 bases lay outside the gene matches. The CDR3 nucleotides are TGTGCCATCAGTGAAGGACTAGAAGATGAGCAGTTCTTC. This gives the protein CAISEGLEDEQFF.

This sequence joins TRBV30 and TRBJ2-4; 15 bases are a match to TRBD2. J lost 10 bases, V lost 2 bases, and 6 bases had no gene match. This CDR3 contains 15 residues. Germline V gives CDR1 GTSNPN, CDR2 SVGIG (reference sequence). CDR3 sequence (DNA): TGTGCCTGGAGTAAGGGACTAGCGGGGGGCGGGATTCAGTACTTC. Encoded protein: CAWSKGLAGGGIQYF.

A few counts support this clonotype. The chain has TRBV24-1 and TRBJ1-6, with no clear D. The CDR3 has 15 amino acids. Germline V CDR1 and CDR2: KGHDR, SFDVKD. Trimming took 4 bases from V and 3 from J, leaving 9 bases between them. CDR3 in DNA: TGTGCCACCAGTGACGGTGGTAACTATAATTCACCCCTCCACTTT. Translating it yields CATSDGGNYNSPLHF.

This clonotype was counted at least ten times. The chain couples TRBV2 to TRBJ1-5, with a tentative D call TRBD1 (6 bases). The CDR3 runs 19 residues. The germline V gene has CDR1 SNHLY and CDR2 FYNNEI. V was cut by 1 base and J by 5 bases, with 24 bases left in between. CDR3 nucleotides: TGTGCCAGCAGTGAAGACTACGCTTCACAGGGATTGGGTGATCAGCCCCAGCATTTT. Translating gives CASSEDYASQGLGDQPQHF.

This chain connects TRBV12-3 or TRBV12-4 to TRBJ2-2; D unresolved. V lost 4 bases and J lost 4, with 7 bases in between. The CDR3 covers 13 residues. The CDR3 DNA follows: TGTGCCAGCAGTTCAAGGGTCACCGGGGAGCTGTTTTTT. It codes for CASSSRVTGELFF.

About this clonotype itself: The conserved phenylalanine or tryptophan is not found at the CDR3 terminus, so this likely reflects a read error. V is TRBV10-3 and J is TRBJ2-3, with TRBD2 identical over 8 bases. Germline CDR1 and CDR2: ENHRY and SYGVKD. Trimming took 5 bases from V and 3 from J; bases not matched to a gene: 7. This CDR3 spans 15 amino acids. The CDR3 region is CAISYSGVSTDTQYL. In DNA form, the CDR3 reads TGTGCCATCAGTTATAGCGGGGTTAGTACAGATACGCAGTATCTT.

The V gene is TRBV5-1, the J gene TRBJ2-7; 8 nucleotides match TRBD1. Germline V CDR1 and CDR2: SGHRS, YFSETQ. CDR3 length: 15 amino acids. V lost 1 base and J lost 5; bases outside the gene matches: 8. The CDR3 sequence is CASSLSGQGANEQYF. The CDR3 DNA is TGCGCCAGCAGCTTGTCAGGGCAGGGGGCGAACGAGCAGTACTTC. The whole variable domain, filled in from reference TRBV5-1 and TRBJ2-7, reads KAGVTQTPRYLIKTRGQQVTLSCSPISGHRSVSWYQQTPGQGLQFLFEYFSETQRNKGNFPGRFSGRQFSNSRSEMNVSTLELGDSALYLCASSLSGQGANEQYFGPGTRLTVT.

The V call is TRBV19, the J call TRBJ2-7; possibly TRBD1 for D (7 bases). V shed 6 bases and J shed 3 bases, with 12 bases lying between them. The CDR3 has 13 amino acids. Germline V gene sequence: CDR1 LNHDA, CDR2 SQIVND (reference sequence). The CDR3 here is CASSQGGYYEQYF. The CDR3 coding sequence is TGTGCCAGTAGCCAGGGGGGTTACTACGAGCAGTACTTC.

The CDR3 DNA reads as TGCAGTGCTAGAGGACAGGACTCCTACGAGCAGTACTTC. It yields the protein CSARGQDSYEQYF. The genes are TRBV20-1 and TRBJ2-7, with a tentative D call TRBD1 (6 bases). The CDR3 contains 13 residues. The V and J ends lost 1 base and 0 bases respectively, with 7 bases between them. Germline V CDR1 and CDR2: DFQATT, SNEGSKA (reference sequence).

This clonotype came up many times. The chain couples TRBV9 to TRBJ2-3; D may be TRBD1 or TRBD2 (5 bases each). The germline gives CDR1 SGDLS, CDR2 YYNGEE. The CDR3 contains 16 residues. The V end lost 0 bases, the J end lost 0 bases, and 11 bases lay between the germline ends. CDR3 in DNA: TGTGCCAGCAGCGTAGCTTCCGGGACGAGCACAGATACGCAGTATTTT. Protein product: CASSVASGTSTDTQYF.

This rearrangement joins TRBV11-1 to TRBJ1-2, with unresolved D. Germline V gene lookup returns CDR1 SGHAT and CDR2 FQDESV (reference sequence). The CDR3 extends over 17 amino acids. The V gene lost 0 bases and the J gene lost 3 bases, with 17 bases spanning the gap. The CDR3 DNA reads TGTGCCAGCAGCTTAGCTTCGTCGTTTGGCTTTTACTATGGCTACACCTTC. The encoded protein is CASSLASSFGFYYGYTF. The variable domain in full, with the rest retrieved from reference TRBV11-1 and TRBJ1-2, is EAEVAQSPRYKITEKSQAVAFWCDPISGHATLYWYRQILGQGPELLVQFQDESVVDDSQLPKDRFSAERLKGVDSTLKIQPAELGDSAMYLCASSLASSFGFYYGYTFGSGTRLTVV.

J is TRBJ2-7 and V is TRBV27, with D possibly called TRBD1 or TRBD2 (6 bases each). CDR1 and CDR2 (germline): MNHEY, SMNVEV (reference sequence). The length of the CDR3 is 14 residues. V lost 3 bases to trimming and J lost 2 bases, with 11 bases between them. CDR3 loop: CASSLTRGAYEQYF. In DNA form, the CDR3 reads TGTGCCAGCAGTTTGACAAGGGGGGCCTACGAGCAGTACTTC.

The rearrangement uses TRBV25-1 and TRBJ1-1; D gene ambiguous. CDR1 is MGHDK and CDR2 is SYGVNS in the germline V gene. The CDR3 runs to 13 residues. V lost 3 bases, J lost 4 bases, and 9 bases lay in between. In DNA form, the CDR3 reads TGTGCCAGCAGTGATTCGGGGTTCACTGAAGCTTTCTTT. Translation gives CASSDSGFTEAFF.

The J gene is TRBJ2-2, the V gene TRBV2, with 7 bases that match TRBD1. The CDR3 totals 13 residues. Trimming removed 8 bases from V and 2 bases from J; junction bases left unmatched: 2. CDR1 SNHLY and CDR2 FYNNEI come from the germline V gene. The CDR3 sequence: CASRQGNTGELFF. The CDR3, as DNA: TGTGCCAGCCGACAGGGAAACACCGGGGAGCTGTTTTTT.

CDR3 sequence (DNA): TGTGCCAGCAGCTTAGGAGCGGGGCCGAGCTCCTATAATTCACCCCTCCACTTT. Amino acids: CASSLGAGPSSYNSPLHF. The chain couples TRBV11-2 to TRBJ1-6; weak D call: TRBD1 (5 bases). This CDR3 has 18 amino acids. V lost 1 base, J lost 0 bases, and 13 bases lay in between. Germline CDR1 and CDR2: SGHAT and FQNNGV.

The chain combines TRBV10-3 with TRBJ2-7, with a weak D call TRBD1 (5 bases). Germline assignment: CDR1 ENHRY and CDR2 SYGVKD. The length of the CDR3 is 12 residues. V was pared by 4 bases and J by 3 bases, with 7 bases between. This chain's CDR3 is CAISGQNYEQYF. The CDR3, as DNA: TGTGCCATCAGTGGACAGAACTACGAGCAGTACTTC.

J is TRBJ2-4 and V is TRBV15; maybe TRBD2 (5 bases). The germline V gene encodes CDR1 LNHNV and CDR2 YYDKDF (reference sequence). Trimming shortened V by 0 bases and J by 8 bases, and 11 bases separated the two germline ends. This CDR3 contains 14 residues. CDR3 sequence reads: CATSRDNWGDIQYF. Here the CDR3 DNA reads TGTGCCACCAGCAGAGATAATTGGGGAGACATTCAGTACTTC.

This clonotype was counted a few times. The V call is TRBV6-1, the J call TRBJ1-4, with D unresolved. V lost 5 bases and J lost 4, with 14 bases in between. Germline values: CDR1 MNHNS, CDR2 SASEGT. The CDR3 extends over 15 amino acids. CDR3 region: CASSLRRVDNEKLFF. CDR3 coding DNA: TGTGCCAGCAGTCTCCGCAGAGTCGATAATGAAAAACTGTTTTTT.

This clonotype has ten or more counts. V and J are TRBV28 and TRBJ2-7; D ambiguous. CDR1 MDHEN and CDR2 SYDVKM come from the germline V gene. Trimming shortened V by 2 bases and J by 7 bases, and 9 bases separated the two germline ends. The CDR3 is made up of 12 amino acids. This chain's CDR3 is CASSLTELEQYF. The CDR3, as DNA: TGTGCCAGCAGTTTAACCGAATTGGAGCAGTACTTC.